This T cell receptor beta chain derives from a study of OX40 agonist ivuxolimab in advanced cancers. Study in general: Patients were given ivuxolimab, an antibody that agonizes OX40 (CD134). Patients in dose escalation had liver, melanoma, kidney or head and neck cancers.

For this clone: Its antigen is undetermined.

Whole-study results and caveats: At 0.1 to 3.0 mg/kg and by week 6, CD4+ and CD8+ T cells in the blood had expanded clonally.

In germline, CDR1 is SNHLY, CDR2 FYNNEI. This CDR3 contains 12 residues. Trimming removed 8 bases at V and 4 bases at J, with 11 bases between. People who had autoimmune disease history or systemic immunosuppression were excluded. The table came from immunoSEQ multiplex PCR; TCRdb's copy has only in-frame clones and leaves some out. The table includes 55,000 to 80,000 clones, approximately 86% detected once. The source of this sequence is an adult with an advanced solid tumor such as melanoma, head and neck, liver or kidney cancer. The chain couples TRBV2 to TRBJ1-1, with D unresolved. The sample was CD4+ or CD8+ T cells sorted from blood, taken in a trial of the OX40 agonist ivuxolimab. DNA for the CDR3: TGTGCCAGCTCCCTCGGGGTCACTGAAGCTTTCTTT. Translation gives CASSLGVTEAFF.